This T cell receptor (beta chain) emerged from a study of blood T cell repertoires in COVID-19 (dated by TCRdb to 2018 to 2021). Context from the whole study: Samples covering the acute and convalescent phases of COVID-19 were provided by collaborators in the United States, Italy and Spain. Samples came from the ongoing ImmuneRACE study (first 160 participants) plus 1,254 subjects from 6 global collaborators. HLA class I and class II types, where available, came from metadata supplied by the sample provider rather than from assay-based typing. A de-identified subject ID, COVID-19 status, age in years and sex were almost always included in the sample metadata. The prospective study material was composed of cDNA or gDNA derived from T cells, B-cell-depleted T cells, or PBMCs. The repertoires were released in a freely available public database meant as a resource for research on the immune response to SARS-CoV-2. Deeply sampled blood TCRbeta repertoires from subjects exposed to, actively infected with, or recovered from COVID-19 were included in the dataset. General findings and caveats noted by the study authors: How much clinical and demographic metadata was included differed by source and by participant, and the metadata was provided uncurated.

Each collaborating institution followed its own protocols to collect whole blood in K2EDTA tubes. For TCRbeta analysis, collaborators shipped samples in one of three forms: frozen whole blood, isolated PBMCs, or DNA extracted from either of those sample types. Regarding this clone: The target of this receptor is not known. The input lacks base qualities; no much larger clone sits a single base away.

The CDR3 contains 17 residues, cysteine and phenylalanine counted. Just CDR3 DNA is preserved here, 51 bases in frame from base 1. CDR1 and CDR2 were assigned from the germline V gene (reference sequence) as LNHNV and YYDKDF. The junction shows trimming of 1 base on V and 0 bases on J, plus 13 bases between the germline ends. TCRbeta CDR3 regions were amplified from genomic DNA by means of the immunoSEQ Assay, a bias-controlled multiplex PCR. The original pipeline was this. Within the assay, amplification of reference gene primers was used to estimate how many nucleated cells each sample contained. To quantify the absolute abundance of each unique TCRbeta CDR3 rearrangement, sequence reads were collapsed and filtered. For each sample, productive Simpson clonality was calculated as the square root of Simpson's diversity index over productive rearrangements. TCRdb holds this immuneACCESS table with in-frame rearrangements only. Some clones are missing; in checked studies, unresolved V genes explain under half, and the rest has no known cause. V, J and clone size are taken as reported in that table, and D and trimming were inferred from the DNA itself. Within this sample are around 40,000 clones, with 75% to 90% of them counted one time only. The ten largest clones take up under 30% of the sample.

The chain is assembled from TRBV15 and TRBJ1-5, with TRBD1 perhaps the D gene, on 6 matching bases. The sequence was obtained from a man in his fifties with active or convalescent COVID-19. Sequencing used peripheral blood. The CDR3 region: CATSRGRTVYSNQPQHF. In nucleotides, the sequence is TGTGCCACCAGCAGAGGTAGGACAGTCTATAGCAATCAGCCCCAGCATTTT. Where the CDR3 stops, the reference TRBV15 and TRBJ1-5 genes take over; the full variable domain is DAMVIQNPRYQVTQFGKPVTLSCSQTLNHNVMYWYQQKSSQAPKLLFHYYDKDFNNEADTPDNFQSRRPNTSFCFLDIRSPGLGDTAMYLCATSRGRTVYSNQPQHFGDGTRLSIL.